This entry is about one TCR beta chain. No antigen is known for it. Using immunoSEQ multiplex PCR, the repertoire was profiled, and TCRdb retains in-frame clones only, with some absent. The table records about 20,000 clones, about 79% of them present only once. Treatment defined: AdE1-LMPpoly-expanded autologous EBV-specific T-cell therapy followed by anti-PD-1 nivolumab. This entry comes from a study of EBV T-cell therapy then PD-1 blockade in nasopharyngeal carcinoma. The CDR3 totals 14 residues. The V and J ends lost 7 bases and 6 bases respectively, with 13 bases between them. The germline V gene encodes CDR1 MNHEY and CDR2 SMNVEV (reference sequence).

The J gene is TRBJ1-6, the V gene TRBV27; tentatively, D is TRBD1 (6 bases). The sequences come from CD8+ T cells from blood, collected at day -245 from a patient whose treatment included autologous EBV-specific T cells and nivolumab. The clonotype originates from a man between 40 and 49 years old with nasopharyngeal carcinoma. CDR3 DNA sequence: TGTGCCAGCAATACGGGGGGCTCTAATTCACCCCTCCACTTT. Its translation is CASNTGGSNSPLHF.